This T cell receptor (beta chain) is from a study of blood T cell repertoires in COVID-19. Study-level background: Some COVID-19 samples were acute and others convalescent; all came from the United States, Italy and Spain. Sample material is recorded as cDNA or gDNA derived from T cells, B-cell-depleted T cells, or PBMCs.

Methods used by the authors: Using reference gene primer amplification, nucleated cell counts were estimated. Method: immunoSEQ multiplex PCR; TCRdb's copy keeps in-frame clones and lacks some. That table furnishes V, J and clone size, whereas the DNA furnished D and trimming. The table records about 120,000 clones, 85% of them present only once. In this sample, this clone turned up once. The TCR comes from a man aged 55 to 70 with acute or convalescent COVID-19. Source material: peripheral blood.

The CDR3 bases are TGCGCCAGCAGCCCCGGAGCACATATTAGCACAGATACGCAGTATTTT. Protein: CASSPGAHISTDTQYF. The chain carries TRBV5-1 and TRBJ2-3; no clear D. The CDR3 covers 16 residues. Germline values: CDR1 SGHRS, CDR2 YFSETQ. Trimming took off 4 bases at V and 0 bases at J, with 15 bases between the two ends.